This T cell receptor beta chain was identified during a study of T cell repertoires in cytomegalovirus infection. TCRdb reanalysed the reads using MiXCR and keeps one entry per CDR3 protein. The sample consists of a few hundred thousand distinct CDR3 sequences, 15% to 20% of them appearing once. This clonotype was seen ten or more times. Antigen specificity is unknown. The germline V gene has CDR1 SGHTA and CDR2 FQGNSA. The CDR3 contains 15 residues. Trimming took off 1 base at V and 0 bases at J, with 10 bases between the two ends. Broader study findings: Summed frequency of shared TCR beta families picked out CMV carriers who also had the relevant HLA.

The sequence came from a human donor in good health (CMV status not recorded). Some clones in this sample may be carry-over from other donors' samples. V is TRBV7-2 and J is TRBJ2-7; possible D gene TRBD2, 6 bases. The sample consisted of CD8+ T cells from PBMCs. The CDR3, as DNA: TGTGCCAGCAGCTTAGAGGGCGGGAACTCCTACGAGCAGTACTTC. It encodes CASSLEGGNSYEQYF.